Presented here are 7 T cell receptor beta chains from one specimen sequenced in a study of monozygotic twins with inflammatory bowel disease. With the 5' RACE reads reprocessed, TCRdb shows one record per CDR3 protein and no DNA. There are about 160,000 distinct CDR3 sequences in the sample, with approximately 2.5% held by the top ten. Sequenced sample: blood. The source of these receptors is a human donor with ulcerative colitis or Crohn's disease, or a healthy co-twin of an affected twin (not recorded which).

The chain has TRBV11-1 and TRBJ1-2; TCRdb's D gene call, TRBD1, goes unchecked for lack of DNA. This CDR3 contains 18 residues. CDR1 is SGHAT and CDR2 is FQDESV in the germline V gene (reference sequence). The CDR3 is CASIPGQGDLPIRYGYTF. Full variable domain (outside the CDR3, taken from reference TRBV11-1 and TRBJ1-2): EAEVAQSPRYKITEKSQAVAFWCDPISGHATLYWYRQILGQGPELLVQFQDESVVDDSQLPKDRFSAERLKGVDSTLKIQPAELGDSAMYLCASIPGQGDLPIRYGYTFGSGTRLTVV.

The rearrangement joins TRBV5-1 to TRBJ1-1. This CDR3 spans 12 amino acids. CDR1 is SGHRS, CDR2 YFSETQ, per germline. The CDR3 here is CASSLGYTEAFF. Filled out from reference TRBV5-1 and TRBJ1-1, the complete variable domain reads KAGVTQTPRYLIKTRGQQVTLSCSPISGHRSVSWYQQTPGQGLQFLFEYFSETQRNKGNFPGRFSGRQFSNSRSEMNVSTLELGDSALYLCASSLGYTEAFFGQGTRLTVV.

This sequence joins TRBV14 and TRBJ1-3; TCRdb proposes TRBD1, but this gene call is untestable without DNA. The CDR3 has 16 residues. In germline, CDR1 is SGHDN, CDR2 FVKESK. CDR3 protein: CASSPGVRAIGNTIYF.

The chain employs TRBV28 and TRBJ2-7. This CDR3 is 14 amino acids long. Germline CDR1 reads MDHEN; CDR2 reads SYDVKM. This chain's CDR3 is CASSQRGKSYEQYF.

The rearrangement uses TRBV29-1 and TRBJ2-5; there is no DNA to check the TCRdb D call of TRBD1. Germline V CDR1 and CDR2: SQVTM, ANQGSEA. This CDR3 has 17 residues. CDR3 protein: CSVPSIAGTQYQETQYF.

The chain uses TRBV10-1 and TRBJ2-5. Germline V gene sequence: CDR1 WNHNN, CDR2 SYGVQD (reference sequence). This CDR3 is 15 amino acids long. This CDR3 is CASSESNGVAETQYF.

The V call is TRBV27, the J call TRBJ2-7; TCRdb designates TRBD2, a call that cannot be tested without DNA. The CDR3 contains 20 residues. Germline CDR1 reads MNHEY; CDR2 reads SMNVEV (reference sequence). CDR3 sequence reads: CASSSALIRTSGRGGYEQYF.